The 2 T cell receptor beta chains below all came from one sample that was sequenced in a study of blood T cell repertoires in COVID-19. Method: immunoSEQ multiplex PCR; TCRdb's copy keeps in-frame clones and lacks some. The table lists about 50,000 clones, roughly nine tenths of them singletons, with roughly 9.7% in the top ten. The specimen was peripheral blood. The receptors here all came from a woman of 80 years or more with acute or convalescent COVID-19.

The rearrangement links TRBV5-4 to TRBJ2-7, with a possible D match to TRBD2 (6 bases). This CDR3 has 11 amino acids. V was clipped by 4 bases and J by 7 bases, with 9 bases between them. Germline lookup yields CDR1 SGHNT and CDR2 YYREEE (reference sequence). CDR3 protein: CASSGRGEQYF. CDR3 DNA sequence: TGTGCCAGCAGCGGACGGGGGGAGCAGTACTTC.

The table lists this clone with a count of one. This chain connects TRBV7-2 to TRBJ2-3; D remains ambiguous. V lost 3 bases, J lost 9 bases, and 13 bases lay in between. Germline V gene data show CDR1 as SGHTA and CDR2 as FQGNSA. This CDR3 comprises 13 residues. The DNA for the CDR3 is TGTGCCAGCAGCTTTGGCGGAGCCGAGACGCAGTATTTT. As protein: CASSFGGAETQYF. The full variable domain, rest sourced from reference TRBV7-2 and TRBJ2-3, is GAGVSQSPSNKVTEKGKDVELRCDPISGHTALYWYRQSLGQGLEFLIYFQGNSAPDKSGLPSDRFSAERTGGSVSTLTIQRTQQEDSAVYLCASSFGGAETQYFGPGTRLTVL.